What follows are 26 T cell receptor beta chains derived from one specimen sequenced in a study of shared clonotypes between healthy human individuals. TCRdb's copy holds only in-frame clones and misses some; the assay was immunoSEQ multiplex PCR. There are 530,000 or so clones in the sample; 75% to 80% occur only once, and approximately 12% lies in the top ten. The sample comprised PBMCs. These receptors all come from a woman aged 40 to 55 in good health. Some clones in this sample may be carry-over from other donors' samples.

This chain links TRBV5-1 with TRBJ2-7; TRBD2 matches at 9 bases. The V and J ends lost 0 bases and 3 bases, in that order; junction bases with no gene match: 7. Germline V CDR1 and CDR2: SGHRS, YFSETQ. The CDR3 has 16 residues. DNA of the CDR3: TGCGCCAGCAGCTTGGTCGTGGCTAGCGGGAACTACGAGCAGTACTTC. This translates into CASSLVVASGNYEQYF.

J is TRBJ1-4 and V is TRBV28, with D unresolved. V gave up 7 bases and J gave up 4 bases, with 16 bases separating them. The CDR3 contains 15 residues. CDR1 MDHEN and CDR2 SYDVKM come from the germline V gene. The CDR3 nucleotides read TGTGCCAGCACCGAACCCTGGACGGGTAATGAAAAACTGTTTTTT. Protein sequence: CASTEPWTGNEKLFF. The variable domain in full, completed from reference TRBV28 and TRBJ1-4, reads DVKVTQSSRYLVKRTGEKVFLECVQDMDHENMFWYRQDPGLGLRLIYFSYDVKMKEKGDIPEGYSVSREKKERFSLILESASTNQTSMYLCASTEPWTGNEKLFFGSGTQLSVL.

This clone was recorded a few times. The gene calls are TRBV7-2 and TRBJ1-2; D not resolved. The CDR3 sequence is 15 residues long. V was cut by 3 bases and J by 0 bases, with 11 bases left in between. The germline CDR1 and CDR2 sequences are SGHTA and FQGNSA. CDR3: CASSFGRGTNYGYTF. The CDR3 coding sequence is TGTGCCAGCAGCTTCGGTCGGGGTACTAACTATGGCTACACCTTC.

This clone came up a few times. This rearrangement joins TRBV7-3 to TRBJ2-5, with 9 nucleotides matching TRBD2. The CDR3 sequence is 14 residues long. The junction had 6 bases not matched to a gene; V was cut back by 5 bases and J by 5 bases. CDR1 and CDR2 (germline): SGHTA, FQGTGA. The CDR3 sequence: CASSPGTSFETQYF. CDR3 nucleotides: TGTGCCAGCAGCCCCGGGACTAGCTTTGAGACCCAGTACTTC.

V gene TRBV15 combines with J gene TRBJ1-1; the match to TRBD1 covers 7 bases. Trimming cost V 1 base and J 3 bases; bases outside gene matches: 5. The CDR3 length is 15 residues. Germline-derived CDR1 and CDR2 are LNHNV and YYDKDF (reference sequence). CDR3 sequence (DNA): TGTGCCACCAGCAGAGGAAATGGACAGGACACTGAAGCTTTCTTT. Its protein product is CATSRGNGQDTEAFF. The entire variable domain, with the rest obtained from reference TRBV15 and TRBJ1-1, is as follows: DAMVIQNPRYQVTQFGKPVTLSCSQTLNHNVMYWYQQKSSQAPKLLFHYYDKDFNNEADTPDNFQSRRPNTSFCFLDIRSPGLGDTAMYLCATSRGNGQDTEAFFGQGTRLTVV.

V gene TRBV4-2 combines with J gene TRBJ2-2; TRBD2 aligns across 13 bases. V was pared by 4 bases and J by 4 bases, with 3 bases of the junction left unmatched. Germline CDR1 reads LGHNA; CDR2 reads YNFKEQ. CDR3 length: 16 residues. The CDR3 reads CASSPRLAGGTGELFF. The CDR3 DNA reads as TGTGCCAGCAGCCCCCGACTAGCGGGAGGCACCGGGGAGCTGTTTTTT.

Points on this clone: Other DNA sequences within the sample encode an identical CDR3. This chain joins TRBV15 and TRBJ1-4, with no clear D. Germline CDR1 is LNHNV and CDR2 is YYDKDF (reference sequence). V dropped 0 bases and J dropped 8 bases, with 7 bases sitting between them. This CDR3 is 13 amino acids long. CDR3 coding DNA: TGTGCCACCAGCAGAGATCGTTGGGAAAAACTGTTTTTT. The encoded protein is CATSRDRWEKLFF.

The rearrangement links TRBV5-1 to TRBJ1-2; D is undetermined. The CDR3 contains 15 residues. V lost 4 bases, J lost 0 bases, and 13 bases lay in between. CDR1 is SGHRS and CDR2 is YFSETQ in the germline V gene. CDR3 sequence (DNA): TGCGCCAGCAGCCTGGACGGATCTACTAACTATGGCTACACCTTC. Encoded protein: CASSLDGSTNYGYTF.

The chain employs TRBV11-1 and TRBJ2-7, with a tentative D call TRBD2 (7 bases). This CDR3 is built from 15 residues. Trimming removed 4 bases at V and 4 bases at J, with 17 bases between. CDR1 is SGHAT and CDR2 is FQDESV in the germline V gene (reference sequence). The CDR3 region is CASSSQGTGRYEQYF. The DNA of the CDR3 is TGTGCCAGCAGCTCCCAGGGGACCGGGAGGTACGAGCAGTACTTC.

This chain links TRBV5-1 with TRBJ1-5; tentative D call: TRBD1 (6 bases). The CDR3 loop spans 15 amino acids. Germline values: CDR1 SGHRS, CDR2 YFSETQ. V was trimmed by 0 bases and J by 3 bases, leaving 10 bases between them. CDR3 nucleotides: TGCGCCAGCAGCTTGGAGGGGGGGAACAATCAGCCCCAGCATTTT. It is translated as CASSLEGGNNQPQHF.

This sequence joins TRBV11-1 and TRBJ2-1; possible D gene TRBD1, 6 bases. The CDR3 consists of 16 residues. Deletions cut 3 bases from V and 8 bases from J, with 20 bases between. Germline lookup yields CDR1 SGHAT and CDR2 FQDESV (reference sequence). Written as DNA, the CDR3 is TGTGCCAGCAGCTTGACGGGCAGGGGTCGTGAGGATGAGCAGTTCTTC. This sequence encodes CASSLTGRGREDEQFF.

The chain is built from TRBV18 and TRBJ1-5; weak D call: TRBD1 (5 bases). Trimming left V 3 bases short and J 6 bases short, with 18 bases between. This CDR3 spans 16 amino acids. Germline V gene sequence: CDR1 KGHSH, CDR2 LQKENI. This chain's CDR3 is CASSPTTGGAGQPQHF. The CDR3 coding sequence is TGTGCCAGCTCACCCACTACTGGGGGAGCGGGTCAGCCCCAGCATTTT.

V usage is TRBV5-4 and J usage is TRBJ2-1; 13 nucleotides align to TRBD2. The junction had 3 bases not matched to a gene; V was cut back by 5 bases and J by 1 base. Germline V gene sequence: CDR1 SGHNT, CDR2 YYREEE (reference sequence). The CDR3 has 16 amino acids. The CDR3 loop reads CASRGTSGVSYNEQFF. For the CDR3, the DNA is TGTGCCAGCAGAGGGACTAGCGGGGTTTCCTACAATGAGCAGTTCTTC.

The table lists this clone with a count of one. V gene TRBV5-1 combines with J gene TRBJ1-4; TRBD1 might be the D (6 bases). V was shortened by 4 bases and J by 7 bases, with 11 bases between the two germline ends. The CDR3 length is 13 residues. The V gene's germline CDR1 is SGHRS and CDR2 YFSETQ. The CDR3 DNA is TGCGCCAGCAGCACACAGGGAGGTGAAAAACTGTTTTTT. Translation: CASSTQGGEKLFF.

The genes are TRBV7-3 and TRBJ2-1; the match to TRBD2 covers 7 bases. The germline CDR1 and CDR2 sequences are SGHTA and FQGTGA. Trimming removed 1 base from V and 7 bases from J; junction bases left unmatched: 4. This CDR3 region has 14 residues. The CDR3 nucleotides are TGTGCCAGCAGCTTAAATCGACTAGCTAATGAGCAGTTCTTC. It specifies CASSLNRLANEQFF.

In this sample, this clone turned up once. The V and J genes are TRBV27 and TRBJ2-7; D not certain. The CDR3 length is 13 residues. Germline CDR1 and CDR2: MNHEY and SMNVEV (reference sequence). Trimming removed 2 bases from V and 4 bases from J, with 9 bases in between. DNA for the CDR3: TGTGCCAGCAGTTTACTCGGCATGTACGAGCAGTACTTC. Amino acids: CASSLLGMYEQYF.

The gene calls are TRBV29-1 and TRBJ2-1; 11 bases are shared with TRBD2. Germline V lookup: CDR1 SQVTM, CDR2 ANQGSEA. This CDR3 spans 15 amino acids. J was trimmed by 2 bases and V by 7 bases; bases with no gene match: 7. The CDR3 reads CSASSGRSPYNEQFF. DNA for the CDR3: TGCAGCGCCTCTAGCGGGAGGTCCCCCTACAATGAGCAGTTCTTC.

For this clone: Germline and junction disagree at one end, which may indicate a read error. The J gene is TRBJ2-7, the V gene TRBV5-1, with D maybe TRBD2 (6 bases). Germline lookup yields CDR1 SGHRS and CDR2 YFSETQ. The CDR3 sequence is 14 residues long. CDR3 in amino acids: CASTLPGEGYEQYF. CDR3 nucleotide sequence: TGCGCCAGCACCTTGCCGGGAGAAGGCTACGAGCAGTACTTC.

This chain links TRBV4-1 with TRBJ1-4; 7 bases agree with TRBD1. The length of the CDR3 is 15 residues. V trimming: 3 bases; J trimming: 5 bases; junction bases outside the gene matches: 6. Looked up from germline, CDR1 is MGHRA and CDR2 is YSYEKL. The CDR3, as DNA: TGCGCCAGCAGCCATCCCGGGACAGCGAATGAAAAACTGTTTTTT. Protein product: CASSHPGTANEKLFF.

The rearrangement joins TRBV5-1 to TRBJ2-7; the D gene is possibly TRBD2 (6 bases). The CDR3 sequence is 14 residues long. The V and J ends lost 4 bases and 2 bases respectively, with 13 bases between them. Germline CDR1 and CDR2: SGHRS and YFSETQ. The CDR3, as DNA: TGCGCCAGCAGCGGGGGACTTGAACCCTACGAGCAGTACTTC. Translation: CASSGGLEPYEQYF.

V usage is TRBV2 and J usage is TRBJ1-5; TRBD1 matches 8 bases. Germline assignment: CDR1 SNHLY and CDR2 FYNNEI. This CDR3 is built from 15 residues. The J segment lost 9 bases and the V segment lost 5 bases, leaving 12 bases of the junction unmatched. The CDR3 spells CASSPQGAGLGPQHF. In DNA, the CDR3 is TGTGCCAGCAGTCCCCAGGGGGCAGGGTTAGGGCCCCAGCATTTT.

The genes are TRBV28 and TRBJ2-5; D is possibly TRBD1 or TRBD2 (5 bases each). CDR1 is MDHEN and CDR2 is SYDVKM in the germline V gene. This CDR3 is built from 14 residues. V lost 4 bases to trimming and J lost 3 bases, with 12 bases between them. CDR3 amino acids: CASSSGPGKETQYF. Here the CDR3 DNA reads TGTGCCAGCAGTTCGGGACCCGGGAAAGAGACCCAGTACTTC.

This rearrangement joins TRBV6-6 to TRBJ2-1; D gene ambiguous. From germline, CDR1 is MNHNY and CDR2 SVGAGI (reference sequence). This CDR3 has 13 amino acids. V was pared by 5 bases and J by 6 bases, with 11 bases between. The CDR3, as DNA: TGTGCCAGCAGTCCAGGACGGTTCAATGAGCAGTTCTTC. It encodes CASSPGRFNEQFF.

V gene TRBV27 combines with J gene TRBJ1-2, with D tentatively TRBD1 (5 bases). The V gene's germline CDR1 is MNHEY and CDR2 SMNVEV (reference sequence). This CDR3 region has 13 residues. Trimming cost V 4 bases and J 4 bases, with 10 bases left between them. CDR3 region: CASSSGGSYGYTF. CDR3 coding DNA: TGTGCCAGCAGTTCCGGGGGGTCCTATGGCTACACCTTC.

As concerns this clone: This may stem from a read error, because a much larger clone lies one nucleotide away. The chain employs TRBV7-3 and TRBJ2-2; D ambiguous. The CDR3 loop spans 12 amino acids. Germline-derived CDR1 and CDR2 are SGHTA and FQGTGA. With 7 bases removed from V and 1 base from J, the gap between germline ends came to 4 bases. The CDR3, as DNA: TGTGCCAGCACAAAGAACACCGGGGAGCTGTTTTTT. Its translation: CASTKNTGELFF.

The chain has TRBV9 and TRBJ1-1; the match to TRBD1 covers 8 bases. The CDR3 extends over 17 amino acids. Germline CDR1 SGDLS, CDR2 YYNGEE. V was pared by 6 bases and J by 2 bases, with 15 bases of the junction left unmatched. The CDR3 here is CASNAGQGVRGNTEAFF. The CDR3 DNA reads as TGTGCCAGCAACGCTGGACAGGGAGTCCGAGGAAACACTGAAGCTTTCTTT.